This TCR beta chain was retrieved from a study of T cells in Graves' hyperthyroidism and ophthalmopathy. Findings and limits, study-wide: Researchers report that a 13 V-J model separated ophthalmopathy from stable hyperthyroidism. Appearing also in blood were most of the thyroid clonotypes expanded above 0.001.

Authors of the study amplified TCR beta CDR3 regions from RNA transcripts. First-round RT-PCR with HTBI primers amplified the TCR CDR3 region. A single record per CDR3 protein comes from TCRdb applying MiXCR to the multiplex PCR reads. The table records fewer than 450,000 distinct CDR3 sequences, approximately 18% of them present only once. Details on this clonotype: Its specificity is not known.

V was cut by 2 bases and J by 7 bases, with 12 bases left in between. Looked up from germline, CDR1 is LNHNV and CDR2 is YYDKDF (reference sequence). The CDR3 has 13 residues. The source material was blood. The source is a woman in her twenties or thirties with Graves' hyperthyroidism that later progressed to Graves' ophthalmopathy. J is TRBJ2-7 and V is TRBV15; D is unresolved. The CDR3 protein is CATSRPNGPEQYF. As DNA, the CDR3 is TGTGCCACCAGCAGACCGAACGGACCTGAGCAGTACTTC.